This TCR beta chain was profiled in a study of spatial heterogeneity in lung cancer. At the level of the study: In tumor regions, TCR transcript counts tracked strongly with a T cell module score from matched bulk RNA-seq.

Sample time point: sample taken at primary tumor resection. Unmatched junction bases numbered 6, after V lost 2 bases and J lost 3 bases. Germline V lookup: CDR1 SGHNT, CDR2 YYREEE (reference sequence). CDR3 length equals 15 residues. Broader study findings: Mutation tallies in tumors tracked expanded intratumoral alpha and beta TCR counts. Of tumor T cells, an estimated coverage of approximately 6.4% was reached for alpha chains and approximately 12% for beta chains.

TCRdb recomputed calls from the 5' RACE reads with MiXCR, one row per CDR3 protein. This table has about 5,100 distinct CDR3 sequences, roughly 8.2% appearing once. This clonotype showed up many times. Antigen unknown. The sequencing here drew on lung tumor tissue, taken at surgery. This sequence originates from a female donor with early-stage non-small cell lung cancer. J is TRBJ2-3 and V is TRBV5-4, with 7 positions matching TRBD1. The CDR3 sequence is CASSFPGTETDTQYF. In DNA, the CDR3 is TGTGCCAGCAGCTTCCCCGGGACAGAGACAGATACGCAGTATTTT.